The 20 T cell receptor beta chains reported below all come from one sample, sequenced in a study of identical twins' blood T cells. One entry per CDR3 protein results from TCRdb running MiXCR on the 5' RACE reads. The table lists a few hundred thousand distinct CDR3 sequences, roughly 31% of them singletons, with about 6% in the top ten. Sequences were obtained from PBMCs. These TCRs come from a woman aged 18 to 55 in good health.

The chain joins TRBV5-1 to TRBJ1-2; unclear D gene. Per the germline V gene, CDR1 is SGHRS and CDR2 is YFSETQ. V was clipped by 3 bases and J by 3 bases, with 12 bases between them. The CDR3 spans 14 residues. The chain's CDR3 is CASSSYSEDYGYTF. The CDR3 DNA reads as TGCGCCAGCAGCTCCTACAGCGAAGACTATGGCTACACCTTC.

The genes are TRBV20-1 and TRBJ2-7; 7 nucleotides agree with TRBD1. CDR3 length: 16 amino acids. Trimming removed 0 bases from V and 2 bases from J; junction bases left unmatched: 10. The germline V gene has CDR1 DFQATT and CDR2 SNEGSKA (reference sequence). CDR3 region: CSARDFRTGNAYEQYF. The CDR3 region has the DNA TGCAGTGCTAGAGATTTCAGGACAGGAAATGCCTACGAGCAGTACTTC.

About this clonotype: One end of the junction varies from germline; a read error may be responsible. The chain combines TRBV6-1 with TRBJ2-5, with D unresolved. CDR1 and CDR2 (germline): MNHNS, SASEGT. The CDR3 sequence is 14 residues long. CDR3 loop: CANSEGPNGETQYF. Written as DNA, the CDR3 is TGTGCCAACAGTGAAGGGCCGAACGGAGAGACCCAGTACTTC.

Here the CDR3 reads CASSTPWGQETQYF. CDR3 DNA sequence: TGTGCCAGCAGCACCCCATGGGGACAAGAGACCCAGTACTTC. The J gene is TRBJ2-5, the V gene TRBV11-3; no clear D. CDR3 length equals 14 residues. The ends were cut back, 5 bases at V and 2 bases at J, with 12 bases in the middle. Per germline, CDR1 SGHNT and CDR2 YENEEA.

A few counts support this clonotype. CDR3 sequence: CASSPSGANTEAFF. The CDR3 DNA reads as TGCGCCAGCAGCCCCTCAGGAGCCAACACTGAAGCTTTCTTT. The J gene is TRBJ1-1, the V gene TRBV10-1, with D unresolved. CDR3 length: 14 residues. V lost 6 bases to trimming and J lost 2 bases, with 13 bases between them. Germline CDR1 and CDR2: WNHNN and SYGVQD (reference sequence).

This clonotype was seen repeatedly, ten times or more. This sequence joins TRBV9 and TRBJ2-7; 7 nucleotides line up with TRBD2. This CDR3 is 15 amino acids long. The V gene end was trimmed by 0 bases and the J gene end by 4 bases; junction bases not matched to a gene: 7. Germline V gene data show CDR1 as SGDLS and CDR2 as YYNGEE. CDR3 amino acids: CASSVAASGQYEQYF. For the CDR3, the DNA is TGTGCCAGCAGCGTAGCGGCTAGCGGCCAGTACGAGCAGTACTTC. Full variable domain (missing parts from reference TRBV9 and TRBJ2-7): DSGVTQTPKHLITATGQRVTLRCSPRSGDLSVYWYQQSLDQGLQFLIQYYNGEERAKGNILERFSAQQFPDLHSELNLSSLELGDSALYFCASSVAASGQYEQYFGPGTRLTVT.

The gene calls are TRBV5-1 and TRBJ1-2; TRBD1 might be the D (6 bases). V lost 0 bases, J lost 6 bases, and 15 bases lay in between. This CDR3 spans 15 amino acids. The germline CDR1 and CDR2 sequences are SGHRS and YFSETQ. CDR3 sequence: CASSLEAGDLHGYTF. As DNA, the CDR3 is TGCGCCAGCAGCTTGGAGGCAGGGGACCTGCATGGCTACACCTTC.

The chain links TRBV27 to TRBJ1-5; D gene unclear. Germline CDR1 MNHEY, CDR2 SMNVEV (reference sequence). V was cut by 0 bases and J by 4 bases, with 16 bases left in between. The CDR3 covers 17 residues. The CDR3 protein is CASSLSPPPGLNQPQHF. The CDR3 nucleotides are TGTGCCAGCAGTTTATCACCGCCGCCAGGCCTTAATCAGCCCCAGCATTTT.

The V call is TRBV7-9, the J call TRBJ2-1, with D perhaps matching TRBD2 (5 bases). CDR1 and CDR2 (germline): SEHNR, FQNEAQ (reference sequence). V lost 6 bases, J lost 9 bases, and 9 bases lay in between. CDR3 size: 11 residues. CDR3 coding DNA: TGTGCCAGCAGTTTCGGGGTTGAGCAGTTCTTC. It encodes CASSFGVEQFF.

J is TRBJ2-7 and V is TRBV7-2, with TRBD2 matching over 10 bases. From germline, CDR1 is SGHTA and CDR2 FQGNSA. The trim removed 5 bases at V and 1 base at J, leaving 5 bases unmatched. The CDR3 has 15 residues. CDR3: CASSRGLADSYEQYF. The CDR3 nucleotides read TGTGCCAGCAGCCGTGGACTAGCGGATTCCTACGAGCAGTACTTC.

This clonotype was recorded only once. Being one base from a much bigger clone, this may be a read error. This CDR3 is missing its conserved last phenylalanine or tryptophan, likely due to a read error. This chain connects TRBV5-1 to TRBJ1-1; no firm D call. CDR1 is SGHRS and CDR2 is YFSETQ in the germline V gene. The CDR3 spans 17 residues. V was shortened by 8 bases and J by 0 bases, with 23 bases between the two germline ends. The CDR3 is CASGTRSPIGMNTEAFV. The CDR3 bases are TGCGCCAGTGGTACTAGGAGTCCAATCGGGATGAACACTGAAGCTTTCGTT.

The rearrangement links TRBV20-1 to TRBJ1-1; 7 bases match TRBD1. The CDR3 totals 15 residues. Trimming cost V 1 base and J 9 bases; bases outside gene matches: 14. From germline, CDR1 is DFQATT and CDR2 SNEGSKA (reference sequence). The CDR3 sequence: CSARGGDSKHVKAFF. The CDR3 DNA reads TGCAGTGCTAGAGGGGGGGACAGCAAGCACGTTAAAGCTTTCTTT.

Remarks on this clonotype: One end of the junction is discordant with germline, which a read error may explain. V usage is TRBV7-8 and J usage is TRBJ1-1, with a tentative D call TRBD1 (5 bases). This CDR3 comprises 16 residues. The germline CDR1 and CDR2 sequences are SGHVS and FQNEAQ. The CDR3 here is CASSSPGGEVNTETFF. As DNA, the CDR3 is TGTGCCAGCAGCTCCCCCGGGGGGGAGGTGAACACTGAAACTTTCTTT. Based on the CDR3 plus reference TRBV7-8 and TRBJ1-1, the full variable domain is GAGVSQSPRYKVAKRGQDVALRCDPISGHVSLFWYQQALGQGPEFLTYFQNEAQLDKSGLPSDRFFAERPEGSVSTLKIQRTQQEDSAVYLCASSSPGGEVNTETFFGQGTRLTVV.

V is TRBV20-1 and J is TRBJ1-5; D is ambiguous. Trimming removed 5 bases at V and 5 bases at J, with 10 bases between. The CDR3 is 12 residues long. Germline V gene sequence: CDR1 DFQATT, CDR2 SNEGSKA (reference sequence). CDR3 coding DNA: TGCAGTGCTCACAGCGGCGATCAGCCCCAGCATTTT. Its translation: CSAHSGDQPQHF.

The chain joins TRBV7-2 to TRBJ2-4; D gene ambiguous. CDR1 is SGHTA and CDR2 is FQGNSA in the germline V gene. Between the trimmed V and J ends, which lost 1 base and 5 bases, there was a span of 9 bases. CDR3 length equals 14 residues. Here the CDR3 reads CASSLVGRENIQYF. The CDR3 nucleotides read TGTGCCAGCAGCTTAGTAGGACGGGAAAACATTCAGTACTTC.

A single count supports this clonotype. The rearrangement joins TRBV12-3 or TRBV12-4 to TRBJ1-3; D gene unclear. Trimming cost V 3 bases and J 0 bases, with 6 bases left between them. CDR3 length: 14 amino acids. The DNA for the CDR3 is TGTGCCAGCAGTTTGACTACCTCTGGAAACACCATATATTTT. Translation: CASSLTTSGNTIYF.

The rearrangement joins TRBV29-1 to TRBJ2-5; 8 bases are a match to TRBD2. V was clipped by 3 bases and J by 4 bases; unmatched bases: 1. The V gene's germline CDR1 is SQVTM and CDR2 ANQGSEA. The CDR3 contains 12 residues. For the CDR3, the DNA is TGCAGCGTTGAGGCGGGAGGAGAGACCCAGTACTTC. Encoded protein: CSVEAGGETQYF.

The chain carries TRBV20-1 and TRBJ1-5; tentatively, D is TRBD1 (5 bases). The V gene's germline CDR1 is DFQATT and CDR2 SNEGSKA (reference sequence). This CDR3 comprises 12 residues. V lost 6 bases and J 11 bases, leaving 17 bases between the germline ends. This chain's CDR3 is CSAHAGLRTQHF. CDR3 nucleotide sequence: TGCAGTGCACACGCAGGGCTTAGGACCCAGCATTTT.

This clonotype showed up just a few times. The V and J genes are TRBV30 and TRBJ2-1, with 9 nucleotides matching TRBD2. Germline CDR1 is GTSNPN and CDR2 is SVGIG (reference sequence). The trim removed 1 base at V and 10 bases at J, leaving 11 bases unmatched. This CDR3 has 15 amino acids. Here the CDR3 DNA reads TGTGCCTGGAGTGCGACTAGCGGCCTGTTAGGGGAGCAGTTCTTC. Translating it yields CAWSATSGLLGEQFF. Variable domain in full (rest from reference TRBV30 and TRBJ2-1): SQTIHQWPATLVQPVGSPLSLECTVEGTSNPNLYWYRQAAGRGLQLLFYSVGIGQISSEVPQNLSASRPQDRQFILSSKKLLLSDSGFYLCAWSATSGLLGEQFFGPGTRLTVL.

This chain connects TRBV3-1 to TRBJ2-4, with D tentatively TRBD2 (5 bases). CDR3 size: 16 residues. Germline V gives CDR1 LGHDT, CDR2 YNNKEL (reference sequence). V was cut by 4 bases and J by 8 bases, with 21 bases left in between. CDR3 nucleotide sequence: TGTGCCAGCAGCCCCCCCCAAAGGGCGGGTTCGGACATTCAGTACTTC. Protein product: CASSPPQRAGSDIQYF. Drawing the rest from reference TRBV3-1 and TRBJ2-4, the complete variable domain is DTAVSQTPKYLVTQMGNDKSIKCEQNLGHDTMYWYKQDSKKFLKIMFSYNNKELIINETVPNRFSPKSPDKAHLNLHINSLELGDSAVYFCASSPPQRAGSDIQYFGAGTRLSVL.